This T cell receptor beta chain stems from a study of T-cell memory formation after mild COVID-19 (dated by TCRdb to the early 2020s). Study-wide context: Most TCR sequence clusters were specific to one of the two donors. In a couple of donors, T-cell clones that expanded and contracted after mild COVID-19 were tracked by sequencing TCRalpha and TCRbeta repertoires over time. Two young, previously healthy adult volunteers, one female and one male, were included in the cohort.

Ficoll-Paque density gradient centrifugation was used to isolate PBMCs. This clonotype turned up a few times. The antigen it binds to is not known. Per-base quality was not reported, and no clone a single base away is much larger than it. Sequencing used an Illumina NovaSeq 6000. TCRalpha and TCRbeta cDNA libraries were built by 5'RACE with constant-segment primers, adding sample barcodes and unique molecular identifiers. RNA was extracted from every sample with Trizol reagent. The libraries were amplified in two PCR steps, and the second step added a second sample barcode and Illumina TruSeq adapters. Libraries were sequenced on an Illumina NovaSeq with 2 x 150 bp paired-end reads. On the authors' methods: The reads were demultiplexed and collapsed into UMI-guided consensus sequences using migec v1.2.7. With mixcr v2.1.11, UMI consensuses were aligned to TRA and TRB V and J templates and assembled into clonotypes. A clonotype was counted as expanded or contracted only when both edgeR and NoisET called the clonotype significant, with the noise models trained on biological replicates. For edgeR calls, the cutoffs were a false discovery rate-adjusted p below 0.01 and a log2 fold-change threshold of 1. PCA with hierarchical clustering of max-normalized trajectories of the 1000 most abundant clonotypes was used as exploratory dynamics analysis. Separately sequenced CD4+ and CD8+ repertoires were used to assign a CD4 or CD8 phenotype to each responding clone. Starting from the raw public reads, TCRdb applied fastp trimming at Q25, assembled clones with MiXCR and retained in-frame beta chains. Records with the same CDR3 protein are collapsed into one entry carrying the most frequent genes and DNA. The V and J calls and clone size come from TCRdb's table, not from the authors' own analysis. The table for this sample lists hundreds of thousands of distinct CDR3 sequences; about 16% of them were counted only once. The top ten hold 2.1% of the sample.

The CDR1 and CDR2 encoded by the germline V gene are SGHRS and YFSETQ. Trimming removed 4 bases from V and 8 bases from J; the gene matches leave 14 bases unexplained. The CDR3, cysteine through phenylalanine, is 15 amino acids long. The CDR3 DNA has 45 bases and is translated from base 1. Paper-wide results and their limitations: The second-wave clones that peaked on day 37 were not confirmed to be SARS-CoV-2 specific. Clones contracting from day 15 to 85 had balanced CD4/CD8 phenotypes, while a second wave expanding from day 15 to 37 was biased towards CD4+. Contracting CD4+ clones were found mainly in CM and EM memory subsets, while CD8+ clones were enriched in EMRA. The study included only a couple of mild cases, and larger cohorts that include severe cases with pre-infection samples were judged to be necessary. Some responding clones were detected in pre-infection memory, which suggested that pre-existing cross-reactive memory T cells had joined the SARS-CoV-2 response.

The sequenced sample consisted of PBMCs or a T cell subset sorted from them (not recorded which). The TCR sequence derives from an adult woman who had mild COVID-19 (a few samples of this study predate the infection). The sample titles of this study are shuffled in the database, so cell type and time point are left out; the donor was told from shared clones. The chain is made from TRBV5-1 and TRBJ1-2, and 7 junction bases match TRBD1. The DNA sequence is TGCGCCAGCAGCCCGGGACAGACCCTTAATCGGGGCTACACCTTC. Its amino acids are CASSPGQTLNRGYTF.